This T cell receptor (beta chain) was captured in a study of T cell repertoires in cytomegalovirus infection. Background on the study: The public TCR beta signatures pointed to both CMV infection and matching HLA type. Points from the study as a whole: In two of eight donors, the top clonotype was HLA-C-restricted CMV-specific.

TCRdb used MiXCR to reprocess the reads, holding one entry per CDR3 protein. This table holds around 300,000 distinct CDR3 sequences, more than 20% found once. The CDR3 has 17 amino acids. Looked up from germline, CDR1 is MDHEN and CDR2 is SYDVKM. Unmatched junction bases numbered 13, after V lost 7 bases and J lost 3 bases. About this clonotype itself: Its antigen is unknown.

The chain carries TRBV28 and TRBJ1-3, with 9 bases identical to TRBD1. The sequenced sample consisted of PBMCs. This clonotype originated in a human donor in good health (CMV status not recorded). Some clones in this sample may be carry-over from other donors' samples. DNA of the CDR3: TGTGCCAGCACCCTCCGGGACAGGGTTGTTTTTGGAAACACCATATATTTT. Amino acids: CASTLRDRVVFGNTIYF.